Listed below are T cell receptor beta chains from one sample, sequenced in a study of cytomegalovirus exposure and HLA in healthy donors. Produced via immunoSEQ multiplex PCR; TCRdb's table is partial and in-frame only. The sample has under 250,000 clones, around four fifths seen once. The specimen sequenced was PBMCs. Source of these receptors: a boy aged 2 to 10 in good health and CMV-seronegative. The CDR3 runs from the conserved cysteine through the conserved F or W. A D gene is named only where the DNA matches it firmly. Size values are once, few and many counts, or a class for expanded clones, and some rows have none.

CDR3: CASSLGLSREVPETQYF
DNA: TGTGCTAGCAGCTTAGGTCTTTCGCGGGAGGTACCAGAGACCCAGTACTTC
J: TRBJ2-5
size: NA
D: TRBD2
V: TRBV7-7

CDR3: CASSSRTSSYNEQFF
DNA: TGTGCCAGCAGTTCCCGGACTAGCAGCTACAATGAGCAGTTCTTC
J: TRBJ2-1
size: NA
D: TRBD2
V: TRBV2

CDR3: CASSATTGFGGAFF
DNA: TGTGCCAGCAGTGCCACGACAGGGTTTGGGGGGGCTTTCTTT
J: TRBJ1-1
size: NA
D: TRBD1
V: TRBV27

CDR3: CASSPQTAKNTEAFF
DNA: TGTGCCAGCAGCCCTCAGACAGCCAAGAACACTGAAGCTTTCTTT
J: TRBJ1-1
size: NA
D: NA
V: TRBV7-9

CDR3: CASSIVVGTGADTQYF
DNA: TGTGCCAGTAGTATAGTAGTCGGGACAGGGGCAGATACGCAGTATTTT
J: TRBJ2-3
size: NA
D: TRBD1
V: TRBV19

CDR3: CASSPTGSSYNEQFF
DNA: TGCGCCAGCAGTCCCACAGGGAGCTCCTACAATGAGCAGTTCTTC
J: TRBJ2-1
size: NA
D: NA
V: TRBV10-1

CDR3: CASSIGGQPQHF
DNA: TGTGCCAGTAGTATTGGGGGGCAGCCCCAGCATTTT
J: TRBJ1-5
size: NA
D: NA
V: TRBV19

CDR3: CASSPSGGPGGEQFF
DNA: TGTGCCAGCTCACCAAGCGGGGGGCCTGGCGGCGAGCAGTTCTTC
J: TRBJ2-1
size: NA
D: TRBD2
V: TRBV18

CDR3: CASASGELFF
DNA: TGTGCCAGTGCTAGCGGCGAGCTGTTTTTT
J: TRBJ2-2
size: NA
D: TRBD2
V: TRBV19

CDR3: CASSPPPPQETQYF
DNA: TGTGCCAGCAGCCCCCCCCCTCCCCAAGAGACCCAGTACTTC
J: TRBJ2-5
size: NA
D: NA
V: TRBV13

CDR3: CASSRGDTQYF
DNA: TGTGCCAGCAGCCGCGGAGATACGCAGTATTTT
J: TRBJ2-3
size: NA
D: NA
V: TRBV14

CDR3: CASSYGHNNEQYF
DNA: TGTGCCAGCAGTTACGGTCATAACAACGAGCAGTACTTC
J: TRBJ2-7
size: few
D: NA
V: TRBV6-5

CDR3: CASSDGWRVVNEQYF
DNA: TGTGCCAGCAGCGACGGATGGAGGGTCGTAAACGAGCAGTACTTC
J: TRBJ2-7
size: NA
D: NA
V: TRBV6-6

CDR3: CASRGPGETGELFF
DNA: TGTGCCAGCAGGGGGCCGGGGGAGACCGGGGAGCTGTTTTTT
J: TRBJ2-2
size: NA
D: NA
V: TRBV6-5

CDR3: CASSVTPDPREAQYF
DNA: TGTGCCAGCAGCGTAACTCCTGACCCAAGGGAGGCCCAGTACTTC
J: TRBJ2-5
size: NA
D: NA
V: TRBV9

CDR3: CASSLGGQGNHEQYF
DNA: TGTGCCAGCAGCTTAGGGGGACAGGGTAACCACGAGCAGTACTTC
J: TRBJ2-7
size: NA
D: TRBD1
V: TRBV13

CDR3: CASSLESAGTFLSEQYF
DNA: TGTGCCAGCAGCTTAGAATCTGCGGGAACCTTTTTGTCGGAGCAGTACTTC
J: TRBJ2-7
size: NA
D: NA
V: TRBV7-8

CDR3: CASRSSGSHNEQFF
DNA: TGCGCCAGCAGGTCGAGCGGGAGCCACAATGAGCAGTTCTTC
J: TRBJ2-1
size: NA
D: TRBD2
V: TRBV5-1

CDR3: CASSLATGLHEQYF
DNA: TGTGCCAGCAGTTTGGCGACAGGGTTACACGAGCAGTACTTC
J: TRBJ2-7
size: NA
D: TRBD1
V: TRBV6-5

CDR3: CASSPGQITDTQYF
DNA: TGTGCCAGCAGCCCGGGACAGATCACAGATACGCAGTATTTT
J: TRBJ2-3
size: NA
D: TRBD1
V: TRBV25-1

CDR3: CASSFGLATDTQYF
DNA: TGTGCCAGCAGCTTCGGACTAGCGACAGATACGCAGTATTTT
J: TRBJ2-3
size: once
D: TRBD2
V: TRBV7-3

CDR3: CATSRVLSQETQYF
DNA: TGTGCCACCAGCAGAGTTCTGTCCCAAGAGACCCAGTACTTC
J: TRBJ2-5
size: NA
D: NA
V: TRBV15

CDR3: CASRALNTEAFF
DNA: TGTGCCAGCAGAGCCCTGAACACTGAAGCTTTCTTT
J: TRBJ1-1
size: few
D: NA
V: TRBV6-1

CDR3: CWGLAKNIQYF
DNA: TGTTGGGGGCTAGCCAAAAACATTCAGTACTTC
J: TRBJ2-4
size: NA
D: NA
V: TRBV25-1

CDR3: CASSTSGGFNEQFF
DNA: TGTGCCAGCAGCACTAGCGGGGGGTTCAATGAGCAGTTCTTC
J: TRBJ2-1
size: NA
D: TRBD2
V: TRBV9

CDR3: CASSQAWPGTYEQYF
DNA: TGTGCCAGCAGCCAAGCTTGGCCAGGCACCTACGAGCAGTACTTC
J: TRBJ2-7
size: NA
D: NA
V: TRBV14

CDR3: CASTRPLVWRQYF
DNA: TGTGCCAGCACCCGGCCTCTAGTTTGGAGGCAGTACTTC
J: TRBJ2-7
size: once
D: NA
V: TRBV7-2

CDR3: CASSIDTGGLQPQHF
DNA: TGTGCCAGTAGTATAGATACAGGGGGCCTTCAGCCCCAGCATTTT
J: TRBJ1-5
size: NA
D: TRBD1
V: TRBV19

CDR3: CASSPYQGGLVGNTIYF
DNA: TGTGCCAGCAGCCCTTACCAGGGAGGGTTAGTTGGAAACACCATATATTTT
J: TRBJ1-3
size: NA
D: NA
V: TRBV2

CDR3: CASSEVRGGEGPQHF
DNA: TGTGCCAGCAGTGAAGTTAGAGGAGGGGAAGGGCCCCAGCATTTT
J: TRBJ1-5
size: NA
D: NA
V: TRBV6-1

CDR3: CASPRGEGAYGYTF
DNA: TGTGCCAGCCCAAGGGGGGAGGGTGCCTATGGCTACACCTTC
J: TRBJ1-2
size: NA
D: NA
V: TRBV6-5

CDR3: CSVVRVPDRSSYEQYF
DNA: TGCAGCGTTGTGCGGGTACCAGATCGGAGCTCCTACGAGCAGTACTTC
J: TRBJ2-7
size: NA
D: NA
V: TRBV29-1

CDR3: CASSQDRTRYTDTQYF
DNA: TGCGCCAGCAGCCAAGATAGGACTCGATACACAGATACGCAGTATTTT
J: TRBJ2-3
size: NA
D: NA
V: TRBV4-1

CDR3: CASSYSGGADTQYF
DNA: TGTGCCAGCAGCTATAGCGGGGGGGCAGATACGCAGTATTTT
J: TRBJ2-3
size: NA
D: TRBD2
V: TRBV7-3

CDR3: CASSGFAGTYNEQFF
DNA: TGTGCCAGCAGTGGTTTTGCGGGGACCTACAATGAGCAGTTCTTC
J: TRBJ2-1
size: NA
D: NA
V: TRBV6-1

CDR3: CATAGSGRGAGELFF
DNA: TGTGCCACCGCGGGTAGCGGGAGAGGTGCCGGGGAGCTGTTTTTT
J: TRBJ2-2
size: NA
D: TRBD2
V: TRBV19

CDR3: CSSSYPLEAESSSYEQYF
DNA: TGTTCCAGCAGCTACCCCCTGGAGGCAGAGTCGTCTTCCTACGAGCAGTACTTC
J: TRBJ2-7
size: NA
D: NA
V: TRBV7-9

CDR3: CASSVFSGRASYEQYF
DNA: TGTGCCAGTTCGGTATTTAGCGGGAGGGCCTCCTACGAGCAGTACTTC
J: TRBJ2-7
size: NA
D: TRBD2
V: TRBV5-8

CDR3: CASSDDTGQNNSPLHF
DNA: TGTGCCAGCAGCGACGATACGGGACAGAATAATTCACCCCTCCACTTT
J: TRBJ1-6
size: once
D: TRBD1
V: TRBV2

CDR3: CASSVDSSYNSPLHF
DNA: TGTGCCAGCAGCGTAGACAGCTCCTATAATTCACCCCTCCACTTT
J: TRBJ1-6
size: NA
D: NA
V: TRBV9

CDR3: CATSGGFVDGYTF
DNA: TGTGCCACTAGCGGAGGGTTTGTGGATGGCTACACCTTC
J: TRBJ1-2
size: NA
D: NA
V: TRBV6-6